Listed below are T cell receptor beta chains from one sample, sequenced in a study of cytomegalovirus exposure and HLA in healthy donors. Some clones are missing from TCRdb's copy, which holds only in-frame ones; the method was immunoSEQ multiplex PCR. The sample lists around 140,000 clones; 94% were seen once. Sample: PBMCs. The receptors here all came from a young man in good health and CMV-seropositive. Each CDR3 is given without its conserved first and last residue. Fields, in order: D gene, J gene, V gene, CDR3 protein. A D gene is named only where the DNA matches it firmly.

-,TRBJ1-1,TRBV4-2,ASSQEAHQGGEAF
TRBD1,TRBJ1-2,TRBV14,ASSRTGLWGYT
-,TRBJ2-7,TRBV11-2,ASSLLGQASSYEQY
TRBD2,TRBJ2-1,TRBV5-1,ASSLRGRGTSGSPEF
-,TRBJ2-2,TRBV15,ATSRDAGKSGELF
-,TRBJ2-1,TRBV9,ASSVDSDNEQF
-,TRBJ2-7,TRBV18,ASSPGGSSYEQY
TRBD1,TRBJ2-5,TRBV27,ASSQTGDKVETQY
-,TRBJ2-7,TRBV6-5,ASSPGQGPTTGQY
TRBD1,TRBJ1-5,TRBV29-1,SVTGTGNQPQH
-,TRBJ1-5,TRBV7-9,ASSPKGGANQPQH
-,TRBJ1-2,TRBV5-1,ASSASHGYT
TRBD2,TRBJ2-5,TRBV30,ACWMFLAGEETQY
-,TRBJ2-1,TRBV18,ASSPETDSYNEQF
TRBD1,TRBJ2-2,TRBV19,ASSDETGTGSTGELF
-,TRBJ1-1,TRBV6-5,ASSPHRRLNTEAF
TRBD1,TRBJ2-7,TRBV28,ASSSYGGRGSTEQY
-,TRBJ2-7,TRBV11-3,ASSLLEGYEQY
-,TRBJ1-3,TRBV7-9,ASSLDSRRGSGNTIY
-,TRBJ1-2,TRBV29-1,SVERGGNYGYT
-,TRBJ1-2,TRBV5-4,ASSLEHHGYT
TRBD1,TRBJ2-5,TRBV5-4,ASSGRDREETQY
-,TRBJ2-3,TRBV5-1,ASSLDPASTDTQY
TRBD1,TRBJ1-2,TRBV19,ASSPKGPGQVLGYGYT
-,TRBJ2-7,TRBV4-1,ASSPVLARIADYEQY
-,TRBJ2-1,TRBV4-1,ASSQGPSRQF
TRBD2,TRBJ2-3,TRBV27,ASRLAGGPLDTQY
-,TRBJ1-1,TRBV25-1,ASYPSTGTTNTEAF
TRBD1,TRBJ2-1,TRBV15,ATSKKAQGLGNEQF
TRBD2,TRBJ2-1,TRBV27,ASSELAGLYNEQF
TRBD1,TRBJ2-7,TRBV6-1,ASSVDRGPEQY
-,TRBJ2-2,TRBV29-1,SVGTLNTGELF
TRBD2,TRBJ2-5,TRBV29-1,SVDSGRASRETQY
TRBD1,TRBJ1-6,TRBV6-6,ASSAPDRPNSPLH
TRBD2,TRBJ2-1,TRBV5-1,ASSLVGLADSYNEQF
-,TRBJ2-5,TRBV7-3,ASSLTREETQY
-,TRBJ2-7,TRBV5-4,ASSPPIGGAHEQY
TRBD2,TRBJ2-3,TRBV27,ASSSLTSGRDTDTQY
TRBD1,TRBJ1-2,TRBV4-1,ASRTGTGGSGYT
TRBD1,TRBJ1-2,TRBV5-5,ASSAGTGEGYGYT
-,TRBJ2-7,TRBV27,ASSPSLNRVFYEQY